One and the same sample provided the 3 T cell receptor beta chains below, sequenced in a study of CD8+ T cells in alopecia areata. Extraction and reverse transcription of RNA yielded cDNA as the sequencing template. This table comes from immunoSEQ multiplex PCR, and its TCRdb copy is limited to in-frame clones, with some not included. The sample consists of about 150,000 clones, about 90% of them appearing once. Sequencing used CD8+ T cells sorted from blood, obtained at week 0. The receptors were gathered from a human donor with alopecia areata.

The CDR3 region is CASSLSVMGAGSRNEQFF. The CDR3 DNA reads as TGTGCCAGCAGTTTATCAGTTATGGGGGCAGGGTCTCGCAATGAGCAGTTCTTC. The rearrangement uses TRBV27 and TRBJ2-1; D might be TRBD1 (6 bases). Germline CDR1 reads MNHEY; CDR2 reads SMNVEV (reference sequence). Trimming left V 0 bases short and J 6 bases short, with 21 bases between. The CDR3 runs to 18 residues.

The CDR3 DNA follows: TGTGCCATCAGTGAGTCACAGGTCTCAGAGAACCAAGAGACCCAGTACTTC. Its protein product is CAISESQVSENQETQYF. V gene TRBV10-3 combines with J gene TRBJ2-5, with TRBD1 as a possible D gene (5 bases). CDR1 and CDR2 from the germline V gene are ENHRY and SYGVKD. Deletions cut 0 bases from V and 0 bases from J, with 14 bases between. The length of the CDR3 is 17 residues.

This clone was seen once. Additional DNA sequences in this sample encode the identical CDR3. The V call is TRBV30, the J call TRBJ1-1, with D unresolved. Per germline, CDR1 GTSNPN and CDR2 SVGIG (reference sequence). The CDR3 length is 11 residues. The V gene lost 0 bases and the J gene lost 5 bases, with 4 bases spanning the gap. DNA of the CDR3: TGTGCCTGGAGTGTTGGGACTGAAGCTTTCTTT. Its translation: CAWSVGTEAFF.